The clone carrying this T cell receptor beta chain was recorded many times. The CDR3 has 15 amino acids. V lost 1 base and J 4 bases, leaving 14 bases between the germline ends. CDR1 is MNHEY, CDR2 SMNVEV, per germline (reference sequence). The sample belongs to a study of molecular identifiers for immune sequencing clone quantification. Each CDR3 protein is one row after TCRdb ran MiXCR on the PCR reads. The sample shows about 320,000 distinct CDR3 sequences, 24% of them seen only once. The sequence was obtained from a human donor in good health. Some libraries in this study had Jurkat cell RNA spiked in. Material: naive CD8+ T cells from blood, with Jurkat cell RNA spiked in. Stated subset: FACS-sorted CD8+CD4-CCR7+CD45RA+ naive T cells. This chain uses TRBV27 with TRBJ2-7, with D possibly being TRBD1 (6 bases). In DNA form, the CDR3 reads TGTGCCAGCAGTTTATTCCCCAGGGGCACGTACGAGCAGTACTTC. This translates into CASSLFPRGTYEQYF.